Listed below are T cell receptor beta chains from one sample, sequenced in a study of cytomegalovirus exposure and HLA in healthy donors. Method: immunoSEQ multiplex PCR; TCRdb's copy keeps in-frame clones and lacks some. The sample has a few hundred thousand clones; roughly 83% are singletons. Material for sequencing was PBMCs. The receptor set was obtained from a girl aged 5-17 years in good health and CMV-seronegative. Both conserved end residues are part of each CDR3. A D gene is named only where the DNA matches it firmly. The size of a clone is reported for some rows only, either as once, few or many, or as a class for expanded clones.

d_gene: TRBD1
v_gene: TRBV9
abundance: -
j_gene: TRBJ1-1
CDR3nt: TGTGCCAGCGGGGACAGGAACACTGAAGCTTTCTTT
CDR3aa: CASGDRNTEAFF

d_gene: TRBD1
v_gene: TRBV7-2
abundance: -
j_gene: TRBJ1-1
CDR3nt: TGTGCCAGCAGCTTCCGACAGGGGGCCGGGACTGAAGCTTTCTTT
CDR3aa: CASSFRQGAGTEAFF

d_gene: TRBD1
v_gene: TRBV5-1
abundance: few
j_gene: TRBJ1-6
CDR3nt: TGCGCCAGCAGCCGCAGGGGGCAGGACAACTCACCCCTCCACTTT
CDR3aa: CASSRRGQDNSPLHF

d_gene: -
v_gene: TRBV19
abundance: -
j_gene: TRBJ2-1
CDR3nt: TGTGCCAGTAGTATGACTAAAGCCTTTGAGCAGTTCTTC
CDR3aa: CASSMTKAFEQFF

d_gene: TRBD2
v_gene: TRBV11-2
abundance: -
j_gene: TRBJ2-4
CDR3nt: TGTGCCAGCAGCTTATCGGGGGGAAGTCTAGGCATTCAGTACTTC
CDR3aa: CASSLSGGSLGIQYF

d_gene: TRBD2
v_gene: TRBV6-5
abundance: once
j_gene: TRBJ2-7
CDR3nt: TGTGCCAGCAGTTCCTTAGCGGGAGCTCTCGAGCAGTACTTC
CDR3aa: CASSSLAGALEQYF

d_gene: -
v_gene: TRBV4-3
abundance: few
j_gene: TRBJ2-1
CDR3nt: TGCGCCAGCAGCCAAGACGGTCGTCGGGATGAGCAGTTCTTC
CDR3aa: CASSQDGRRDEQFF

d_gene: TRBD2
v_gene: TRBV27
abundance: -
j_gene: TRBJ2-1
CDR3nt: TGTGCCAGCATGAGCGGGGGTGCCTACAATGAGCAGTTCTTC
CDR3aa: CASMSGGAYNEQFF

d_gene: -
v_gene: TRBV18
abundance: -
j_gene: TRBJ2-7
CDR3nt: TGTGCCAGCTCACCATCCGGTTTCTACGAGCAGTACTTC
CDR3aa: CASSPSGFYEQYF

d_gene: TRBD1
v_gene: TRBV5-5
abundance: -
j_gene: TRBJ2-1
CDR3nt: TGTGCCAGCAGCCCGAACAGGGGGAGATCCTACAATGAGCAGTTCTTC
CDR3aa: CASSPNRGRSYNEQFF

d_gene: -
v_gene: TRBV19
abundance: -
j_gene: TRBJ1-5
CDR3nt: TGTGCCAGTAGTATATCAGGGTATAGCAATCAGCCCCAGCATTTT
CDR3aa: CASSISGYSNQPQHF

d_gene: -
v_gene: TRBV18
abundance: -
j_gene: TRBJ2-7
CDR3nt: TGTGCCAGCTCACCCGGGGGCTACGAGCAGTACTTC
CDR3aa: CASSPGGYEQYF

d_gene: -
v_gene: TRBV30
abundance: few
j_gene: TRBJ1-1
CDR3nt: TGTGCCTGGAGTCCCGGGGTGAACACTGAAGCTTTCTTT
CDR3aa: CAWSPGVNTEAFF